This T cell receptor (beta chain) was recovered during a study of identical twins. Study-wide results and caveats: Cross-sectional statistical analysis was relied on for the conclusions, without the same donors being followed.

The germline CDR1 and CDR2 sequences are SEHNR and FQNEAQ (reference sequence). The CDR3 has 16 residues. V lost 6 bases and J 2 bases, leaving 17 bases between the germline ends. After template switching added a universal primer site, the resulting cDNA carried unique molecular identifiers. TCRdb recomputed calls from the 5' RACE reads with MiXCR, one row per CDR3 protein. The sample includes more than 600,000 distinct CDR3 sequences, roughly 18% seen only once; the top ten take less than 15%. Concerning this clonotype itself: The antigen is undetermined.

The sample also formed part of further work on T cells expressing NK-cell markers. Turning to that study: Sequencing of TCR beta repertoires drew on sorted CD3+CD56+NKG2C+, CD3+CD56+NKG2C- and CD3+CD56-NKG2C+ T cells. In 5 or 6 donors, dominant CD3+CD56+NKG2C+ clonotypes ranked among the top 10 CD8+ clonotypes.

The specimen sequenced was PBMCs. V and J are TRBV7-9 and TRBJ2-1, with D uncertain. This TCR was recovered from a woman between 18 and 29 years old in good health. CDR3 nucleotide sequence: TGTGCCAGCAGTTCCCCGTTACGGATGGCCTACAATGAGCAGTTCTTC. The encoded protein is CASSSPLRMAYNEQFF.